Following are 11 T cell receptor beta chains from one sample sequenced in a study of blood T cells in healthy people across ages. A sample-barcoded 5' primer and a J-beta primer mix were used in a second PCR of about 7 to 11 cycles. One entry per CDR3 protein, called by TCRdb with MiXCR from the 5' RACE reads. The sample has about 1,500,000 distinct CDR3 sequences; 28% are singletons. Input material: blood. Receptors originate from a woman aged 25 to 45 in good health.

This clonotype has more than one count but fewer than ten. V is TRBV20-1 and J is TRBJ2-1; weak D call: TRBD2 (6 bases). CDR1 and CDR2 from the germline V gene are DFQATT and SNEGSKA (reference sequence). With 4 bases removed from V and 2 bases from J, the gap between germline ends came to 15 bases. The CDR3 runs 15 residues. The DNA of the CDR3 is TGCAGTGCTATATTTGGCGGGGTAACCTACAATGAGCAGTTCTTC. Amino acid sequence: CSAIFGGVTYNEQFF.

This clonotype was recorded at least ten times. This chain joins TRBV25-1 and TRBJ2-7; 13 nucleotides align to TRBD2. V lost 3 bases to trimming and J lost 4 bases; unmatched junction nucleotides: 6. This CDR3 has 16 amino acids. Germline V gene lookup returns CDR1 MGHDK and CDR2 SYGVNS. CDR3 DNA sequence: TGTGCCAGCAGTGACCCGAGGACTAGCGGGAGTTACGAGCAGTACTTC. Protein sequence: CASSDPRTSGSYEQYF.

This clonotype was recorded once. This clone may be a read error of a much larger clone one base away. This chain uses TRBV7-2 with TRBJ2-5; 9 nucleotides align to TRBD2. This CDR3 region has 19 residues. CDR1 is SGHTA, CDR2 FQGNSA, per germline. The junction had 15 bases not matched to a gene; V was cut back by 2 bases and J by 2 bases. For the CDR3, the DNA is TGTGCCAGCAGCTTAAGATGGGGTCTAGCGGGGAGTTGGCAAGAGACCCAGTACTTC. Translation gives CASSLRWGLAGSWQETQYF.

This clonotype has only a few counts. The V call is TRBV20-1, the J call TRBJ2-5; D is possibly TRBD1 (6 bases). The germline V gene has CDR1 DFQATT and CDR2 SNEGSKA (reference sequence). This CDR3 contains 13 residues. The V and J ends lost 6 bases and 1 base respectively, with 12 bases between them. CDR3 nucleotides: TGCAGTGCACCGTGGACAGCCCAAGAGACCCAGTACTTC. As protein: CSAPWTAQETQYF.

V usage is TRBV5-5 and J usage is TRBJ2-1; D could derive from TRBD1 or TRBD2 (6 bases each). V was clipped by 0 bases and J by 2 bases, with 12 bases between them. This CDR3 is 16 amino acids long. Germline loops: CDR1 SGHKS, CDR2 YYEKEE (reference sequence). Here the CDR3 reads CASSLAGAQPYNEQFF. CDR3 sequence (DNA): TGTGCCAGCAGCTTGGCGGGGGCCCAACCCTACAATGAGCAGTTCTTC.

This clonotype showed up many times. The rearrangement uses TRBV6-5 and TRBJ1-2; the match to TRBD1 covers 9 bases. From germline, CDR1 is MNHEY and CDR2 SVGAGI. The trim removed 7 bases at V and 2 bases at J, leaving 8 bases unmatched. The CDR3 extends over 15 amino acids. The DNA for the CDR3 is TGTGCCAGCACCTCAGCGACAGGGGGAAACTATGGCTACACCTTC. This gives the protein CASTSATGGNYGYTF.

This clonotype was observed a few times. A clone one base away is much larger, so this may be a read error. In nucleotides, the CDR3 is TGTGCCAGCAGTTTACGGGGGGCTAACTACAATGAGCAGTACTTC. Translating gives CASSLRGANYNEQYF. The V gene is TRBV12-3 or TRBV12-4, the J gene TRBJ2-7, with D tentatively TRBD2 (7 bases). The CDR3 loop spans 15 amino acids. V gave up 2 bases and J gave up 7 bases, with 18 bases separating them.

Here the CDR3 reads CASSLTADNEQYF. Here the CDR3 DNA reads TGTGCCAGCAGCTTGACAGCAGACAATGAGCAGTACTTC. The chain has TRBV7-6 and TRBJ2-5, with D maybe TRBD1 (5 bases). The CDR3 loop spans 13 amino acids. Germline CDR1 and CDR2: SGHVS and FNYEAQ. V was clipped by 3 bases and J by 11 bases, with 16 bases between them.

In this sample, this clonotype turned up a few times. The chain recombines TRBV27 with TRBJ2-1, with TRBD2 matching 7 bases. This CDR3 comprises 13 residues. Germline-derived CDR1 and CDR2 are MNHEY and SMNVEV (reference sequence). The trim removed 6 bases at V and 5 bases at J, leaving 4 bases unmatched. This CDR3 reads CASRWRENNEQFF. The CDR3 DNA follows: TGTGCCAGCAGATGGCGGGAGAACAATGAGCAGTTCTTC.

There are a few counts of this clonotype. A single base separates this from a much larger clone, so it may be a read error. The rearrangement joins TRBV29-1 to TRBJ2-7; the match to TRBD2 covers 7 bases. Germline values: CDR1 SQVTM, CDR2 ANQGSEA. This CDR3 contains 13 residues. The V gene end was trimmed by 6 bases and the J gene end by 7 bases; junction bases not matched to a gene: 12. The CDR3: CSVREYSYNEQYF. The DNA for the CDR3 is TGCAGCGTGCGGGAGTACTCCTACAATGAGCAGTACTTC.

This clonotype was seen a single time. A much larger clone sits a single nucleotide away, making a read error possible. This chain connects TRBV20-1 to TRBJ2-1; 7 bases fit TRBD2. The CDR3 sequence is 13 residues long. The trim removed 5 bases at V and 2 bases at J, leaving 3 bases unmatched. Germline V CDR1 and CDR2: DFQATT, SNEGSKA (reference sequence). In nucleotides, the CDR3 is TGCAGTGCTGGAGCGGGAACCTACAATGAGCAGTTCTTC. Translated: CSAGAGTYNEQFF.